Below, one T cell receptor beta chain is given with its context. This clonotype occurred many times. Its recognized antigen is unknown. Base quality data are lacking; no much larger clone is found one base away. The sample is drawn from a study of neurological immune-mediated disorders (dated by TCRdb to between 2018 and 2020). The study in broad terms: Among the approximately 35 multiple sclerosis patients, relapsing-remitting MS accounted for about 31 and secondary progressive MS accounted for 3. Peripheral blood TCR-beta repertoires from patients with HTLV-I-associated myelopathy (HAM/TSP), patients with multiple sclerosis, and healthy controls were compared in the study using UMI-based sequencing. The roughly 100 TCR-beta libraries covered PBMC samples along with longitudinal samples, technical triplicates, and paired sorted CD4+ and CD8+ T-cell subsets. The cohort was made up of 65 to 75 subjects, consisting of around 14 HAM/TSP patients, roughly 35 multiple sclerosis patients and around 20 healthy controls. The research as a whole found: In a phylogenetic analysis, the repertoires of 18 out of 34 MS patients fell into a single cluster of related CDR3 sequences, pointing to a possible signature at the repertoire level. TCR clonal expansion was greatest in HAM/TSP patients and smallest in MS patients, who ranked below even healthy controls. The MS cluster showed no association with clinical or MRI features, and the authors stated that larger cohorts are needed. No identical CDR3 amino acid sequences were shared among expanded clones across subjects, suggesting private TCR-beta repertoires in all groups.

To synthesize cDNA, template-switch 5'RACE was performed with a primer carrying a 10-nucleotide random unique molecular identifier so that each TCR transcript was tagged. Every sequencing run covered 15-18 subjects and yielded more than 180 million TCR-beta sequences. The RNeasy kit was used to extract total RNA. Using the KAPA Real-time Library Amplification kit, TCR-beta VDJ regions were amplified with primers for the TCR constant region and the 5'RACE anchor. A first PCR added sample indexes and Illumina adaptors, after which a second PCR increased the library yield. After purification with Ampure beads, the TCR product of roughly 650 bp was size-selected on a 2% E-gel SizeSelection system. Library quality was checked on a Bioanalyzer, concentration was measured with Qubit, and libraries were quantified with the Kapa Library Quantification kit before pooling. An Illumina HiSeq 2500 sequenced the libraries paired-end 2 x 150 bp. To increase sequence diversity, about 24-32% phiX was spiked into each library pool. On the authors' methods: Quality-filtered reads were processed with the UMI-based MiGEC pipeline, which removed over 75% of raw TCR sequences during error correction. IMGT germline references were used for alignment of VDJ genes, and clonotypes were defined by a unique CDR3 amino acid sequence together with V-J genes. VDJtools evaluated clonal expansion, Shannon diversity and CDR3 relatedness (CalcPairwiseDistances, ClusterSamples); CLCbio workbench built phylogenetic trees. Using coefficient-of-variation modelling across technical triplicates, the study counted a clone as expanded if it had at least 8 unique UMIs. TCRdb handled the public reads itself, with Q25 trimming in fastp and clone calling in MiXCR, and kept productive beta chains. Rows are unified per CDR3 protein, each entry keeping the most common DNA and genes. TCRdb's processing, not the authors', yielded these V and J calls. Present in this sample are over 55,000 distinct CDR3 sequences, about 2.5% of which were seen just once. The ten top clones hold about 3% of the sample.

Libraries from unsorted PBMCs were made from 2 million PBMCs kept in RNAlater at -80 degrees C until RNA extraction. The multiple sclerosis patients were enrolled in a US clinical protocol that used magnetic resonance imaging to evaluate disease progression. Peripheral blood was subjected to Ficoll-Hypaque density gradient centrifugation to isolate PBMCs, which were then cryopreserved in liquid nitrogen. The source of this sequence is a man aged 45-65 years with multiple sclerosis. The sequenced sample was PBMCs.

The nucleotides read TGTGCCAGCCGACGGAACTCTGGAAACACCATATATTTT. Its translation is CASRRNSGNTIYF. The chain is encoded by TRBV7-6 joined to TRBJ1-3, with the D gene too uncertain to name. V was cut back by 8 bases and J by 0 bases, leaving a gap of 8 bases between them. In the germline V gene, CDR1 corresponds to SGHVS and CDR2 to FNYEAQ. The CDR3, cysteine through phenylalanine, is 13 amino acids long. The read is trimmed to its CDR3 DNA, 39 bases read in frame from base 1.